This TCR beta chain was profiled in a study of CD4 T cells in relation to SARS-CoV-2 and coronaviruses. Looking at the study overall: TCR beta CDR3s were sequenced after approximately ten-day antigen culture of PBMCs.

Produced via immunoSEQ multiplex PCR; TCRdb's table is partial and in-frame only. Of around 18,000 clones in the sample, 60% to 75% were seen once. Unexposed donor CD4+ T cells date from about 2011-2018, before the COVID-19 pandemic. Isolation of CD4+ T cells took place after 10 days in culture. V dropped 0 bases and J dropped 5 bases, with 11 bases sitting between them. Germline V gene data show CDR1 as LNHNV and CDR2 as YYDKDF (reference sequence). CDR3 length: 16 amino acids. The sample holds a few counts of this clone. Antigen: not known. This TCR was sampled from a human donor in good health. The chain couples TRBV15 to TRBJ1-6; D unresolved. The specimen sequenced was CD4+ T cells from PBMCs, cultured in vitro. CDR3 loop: CATSRDVGRNNSPLHF. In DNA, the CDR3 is TGTGCCACCAGCAGAGACGTCGGACGGAATAATTCACCCCTCCACTTT. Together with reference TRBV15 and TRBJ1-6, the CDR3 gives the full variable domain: DAMVIQNPRYQVTQFGKPVTLSCSQTLNHNVMYWYQQKSSQAPKLLFHYYDKDFNNEADTPDNFQSRRPNTSFCFLDIRSPGLGDTAMYLCATSRDVGRNNSPLHFGNGTRLTVT.